This T cell receptor (beta chain) was profiled in a study of T cells in Graves' hyperthyroidism and ophthalmopathy. The table lists this clonotype with many counts. The CDR3 has 13 amino acids. Trimming cost V 6 bases and J 2 bases; bases outside gene matches: 6. Per germline, CDR1 DFQATT and CDR2 SNEGSKA (reference sequence). What was amplified from RNA transcripts were TCR beta CDR3 regions. First-round RT-PCR of the TCR CDR3 relied on the HTBI primer set. TCRdb re-called the multiplex PCR reads through MiXCR, storing one row per CDR3 protein. The table includes around 250,000 distinct CDR3 sequences, about 15% detected once.

This chain links TRBV20-1 with TRBJ1-2, with 7 bases matching TRBD1. Sample: blood. This receptor was obtained from a woman aged 18-35 years with Graves' ophthalmopathy. As DNA, the CDR3 is TGCAGTGCCCCGACAGGGACCAACTATGGCTACACCTTC. As protein: CSAPTGTNYGYTF.